This TCR beta chain stems from a study of regulatory T cells in long-lasting Graves disease. Study-wide results and limits: Those with persistent Graves' had less TCR diversity than newly diagnosed patients. Investigators studied peripheral blood only, not thyroid tissue. Limited samples may have lowered accuracy.

The CDR3 consists of 15 residues. V was clipped by 5 bases and J by 4 bases, with 15 bases between them. The V gene's germline CDR1 is MNHEY and CDR2 SVGEGT. Time point described: persistent/refractory GD, antithyroid drugs over 5 years with positive TRAb. RNA from PBMCs was the source of the TCR library. In building TCR beta libraries, iRepertoire HTBI primers were used together with Arm-PCR of CDR3 regions. From the multiplex PCR reads, TCRdb called clonotypes with MiXCR, one entry per CDR3 protein. The data contain hundreds of thousands of distinct CDR3 sequences, approximately 22% of them singletons. Regarding this clonotype: Its cognate antigen is unknown.

The sequences come from peripheral blood mononuclear cells (PBMCs), collected when the disease was refractory, from a patient treated with antithyroid drugs. The chain recombines TRBV6-2 or TRBV6-3 with TRBJ1-5, with D maybe TRBD1 (5 bases). This TCR derives from a female donor with Graves disease. CDR3 amino acids: CASSHQTDLNQPQHF. The CDR3 region has the DNA TGTGCCAGCAGTCACCAGACAGACCTGAATCAGCCCCAGCATTTT.